Each of the 22 T cell receptor beta chains below was sequenced from the same sample in a study of glioma-infiltrating T cells after dendritic cell vaccination. Data came from immunoSEQ multiplex PCR; TCRdb stores just in-frame clones and leaves some out. The profile shows 90,000 to 100,000 clones, about 80% of them singletons. This specimen was blood, taken before dendritic cell vaccination. The origin of the receptors is a human donor with glioblastoma.

The rearrangement uses TRBV5-1 and TRBJ2-1; 9 positions match TRBD2. Germline assignment: CDR1 SGHRS and CDR2 YFSETQ. J gave up 8 bases and V 5 bases, and 8 bases lay outside the gene matches. This CDR3 region has 14 residues. CDR3 sequence reads: CASRRGGARDEQFF. CDR3 bases: TGCGCCAGCAGGCGCGGGGGGGCGAGGGATGAGCAGTTCTTC.

This clone was counted between two and nine times. The V call is TRBV6-1, the J call TRBJ1-2; 7 bases line up with TRBD1. Germline V gene sequence: CDR1 MNHNS, CDR2 SASEGT. The length of the CDR3 is 15 residues. After removal of 6 bases from V and 2 bases from J, the junction contained 9 bases not matched to a gene. CDR3 amino acids: CASSVNRGLNYGYTF. CDR3 coding DNA: TGTGCCAGCAGCGTGAACAGGGGTCTCAACTATGGCTACACCTTC.

As DNA, the CDR3 is TGCGCCAGCAGCTTGGGTGGGGGCGAGGGAGAGACCCAGTACTTC. Translated, it gives CASSLGGGEGETQYF. The V and J genes are TRBV5-1 and TRBJ2-5; a possible D gene is TRBD1 (6 bases). This CDR3 is built from 15 residues. Trimming took off 0 bases at V and 4 bases at J, with 13 bases between the two ends. CDR1 SGHRS and CDR2 YFSETQ come from the germline V gene.

V usage is TRBV6-5 and J usage is TRBJ2-5; TRBD2 matches at 12 bases. The ends lost 3 bases at V and 2 bases at J; junction bases unmatched: 4. The CDR3 consists of 16 residues. Germline values: CDR1 MNHEY, CDR2 SVGAGI. CDR3 DNA sequence: TGTGCCAGCAGTTATATCCTAGCGGGAGGGCAAGAGACCCAGTACTTC. Residues: CASSYILAGGQETQYF.

The chain is built from TRBV18 and TRBJ1-2; 9 nucleotides agree with TRBD1. V was clipped by 2 bases and J by 6 bases; unmatched bases: 7. Germline V gene sequence: CDR1 KGHSH, CDR2 LQKENI. CDR3 length: 15 residues. The CDR3, as DNA: TGTGCCAGCTCACCAATTAAGACAGGGGGGCATGGCTACACCTTC. Its translation: CASSPIKTGGHGYTF.

V usage is TRBV7-9 and J usage is TRBJ2-5; D is undetermined. Trimming stripped 5 bases from V and 1 base from J, with 5 bases between. Germline V lookup: CDR1 SEHNR, CDR2 FQNEAQ (reference sequence). This CDR3 spans 12 amino acids. CDR3 nucleotides: TGTGCCAGCAGCCCACTCCAAGAGACCCAGTACTTC. It translates to CASSPLQETQYF.

This chain links TRBV5-4 with TRBJ1-2, with 7 bases matching TRBD1. V lost 1 base and J lost 2; bases outside the gene matches: 5. The CDR3 sequence is 15 residues long. Germline V gives CDR1 SGHNT, CDR2 YYREEE (reference sequence). The CDR3 loop is CASSLQATGNYGYTF. CDR3 in DNA: TGTGCCAGCAGCTTGCAGGCGACAGGGAACTATGGCTACACCTTC.

The chain carries TRBV18 and TRBJ1-2; TRBD1 might be the D (6 bases). The CDR3 contains 15 residues. Trimming removed 6 bases from V and 6 bases from J, with 20 bases in between. Germline CDR1 reads KGHSH; CDR2 reads LQKENI. The CDR3 nucleotides read TGTGCCAGCTCGCCCTTCAACAGGGAAGCACATGGCTACACCTTC. It is translated as CASSPFNREAHGYTF.

The chain is built from TRBV7-3 and TRBJ1-4; TRBD1 aligns across 9 bases. Germline CDR1 reads SGHTA; CDR2 reads FQGTGA. V lost 1 base, J lost 5 bases, and 5 bases stayed unmatched. The CDR3 runs to 16 residues. DNA of the CDR3: TGTGCCAGCAGCTTAAGGGTGGGGACAGGGAATGAAAAACTGTTTTTT. Residues: CASSLRVGTGNEKLFF.

J is TRBJ2-7 and V is TRBV6-1, with TRBD1 matching 8 bases. The CDR3 runs to 15 residues. V gave up 5 bases and J gave up 0 bases; unmatched junction bases: 6. From germline, CDR1 is MNHNS and CDR2 SASEGT. In nucleotides, the CDR3 is TGTGCCAGCAGTAACTACAGGGGGTCCTCCTACGAGCAGTACTTC. It specifies CASSNYRGSSYEQYF.

The V gene is TRBV18, the J gene TRBJ2-5; weak D call: TRBD1 (5 bases). V lost 1 base and J 2 bases, leaving 11 bases between the germline ends. The CDR3 runs to 15 residues. The germline V gene has CDR1 KGHSH and CDR2 LQKENI. The CDR3 spells CASSPQGRRQETQYF. CDR3 in DNA: TGTGCCAGCTCACCACAGGGGCGCCGTCAAGAGACCCAGTACTTC.

This CDR3 is CASVTGGWAGWRTDTQYF. CDR3 coding DNA: TGTGCCAGCGTTACAGGGGGTTGGGCGGGGTGGCGCACAGATACGCAGTATTTT. The chain has TRBV28 and TRBJ2-3; 8 bases are a match to TRBD1. The V and J ends lost 8 bases and 1 base, in that order; junction bases with no gene match: 17. The CDR3 extends over 18 amino acids. Per germline, CDR1 MDHEN and CDR2 SYDVKM.

The rearrangement uses TRBV5-6 and TRBJ2-3; tentatively, D is TRBD2 (5 bases). From germline, CDR1 is SGHDT and CDR2 YYEEEE. This CDR3 is built from 15 residues. V dropped 2 bases and J dropped 2 bases, with 12 bases sitting between them. The CDR3 DNA follows: TGTGCCAGCAGCTTTCCGGCGGGCTACACAGATACGCAGTATTTT. This gives the protein CASSFPAGYTDTQYF. The full variable domain, its missing parts supplied by reference TRBV5-6 and TRBJ2-3, is DAGVTQSPTHLIKTRGQQVTLRCSPKSGHDTVSWYQQALGQGPQFIFQYYEEEERQRGNFPDRFSGHQFPNYSSELNVNALLLGDSALYLCASSFPAGYTDTQYFGPGTRLTVL.

This clone was recorded once. The V gene is TRBV7-2, the J gene TRBJ1-5, with D possibly being TRBD1 (6 bases). Deletions cut 5 bases from V and 3 bases from J, with 17 bases between. The length of the CDR3 is 16 residues. Germline values: CDR1 SGHTA, CDR2 FQGNSA. CDR3: CASSPQAGAINQPQHF. The CDR3 region has the DNA TGTGCCAGCAGCCCTCAAGCAGGGGCTATCAATCAGCCCCAGCATTTT.

The chain recombines TRBV10-3 with TRBJ2-1; 12 bases line up with TRBD2. Germline V gene lookup returns CDR1 ENHRY and CDR2 SYGVKD. The junction had 11 bases not matched to a gene; V was cut back by 6 bases and J by 2 bases. The CDR3 is 18 residues long. The CDR3 bases are TGTGCCATCAGGTACACTAGCGGGGGGACTAACCCCTACAATGAGCAGTTCTTC. Amino acid sequence: CAIRYTSGGTNPYNEQFF.

The V gene is TRBV10-3, the J gene TRBJ1-1, with TRBD1 as a possible D gene (5 bases). The CDR3 spans 14 residues. V dropped 9 bases and J dropped 4 bases, with 18 bases sitting between them. Germline V gives CDR1 ENHRY, CDR2 SYGVKD. The CDR3 DNA is TGTGCCATTGGATCAGGGTATGAAGGCACTGAAGCTTTCTTT. This encodes CAIGSGYEGTEAFF.

V is TRBV19 and J is TRBJ1-5; TRBD1 agrees at 9 bases. CDR1 is LNHDA and CDR2 is SQIVND in the germline V gene (reference sequence). The V segment lost 3 bases and the J segment 6 bases; nucleotides outside the gene matches: 6. The CDR3 totals 15 residues. CDR3 DNA: TGTGCCAGTAGTATTGAACAGGGGGCGGTTCAGCCCCAGCATTTT. Residues: CASSIEQGAVQPQHF.

The chain uses TRBV18 and TRBJ2-7, with D maybe TRBD1 (6 bases). The CDR3 is made up of 14 amino acids. Deletions cut 4 bases from V and 3 bases from J, with 13 bases between. Germline CDR1 reads KGHSH; CDR2 reads LQKENI. CDR3 nucleotide sequence: TGTGCCAGCTCACTCGTTGAGGGGGACTACGAGCAGTACTTC. It yields the protein CASSLVEGDYEQYF.

This sequence joins TRBV11-2 and TRBJ2-3; 8 positions agree with TRBD2. Unmatched junction bases numbered 12, after V lost 4 bases and J lost 3 bases. Per germline, CDR1 SGHAT and CDR2 FQNNGV. CDR3 size: 17 residues. This CDR3 is CASSSDGGSGVTDTQYF. The CDR3 bases are TGTGCCAGCAGCTCCGACGGCGGTAGCGGGGTGACAGATACGCAGTATTTT. The full variable domain, with the rest looked up from reference TRBV11-2 and TRBJ2-3, is EAGVAQSPRYKIIEKRQSVAFWCNPISGHATLYWYQQILGQGPKLLIQFQNNGVVDDSQLPKDRFSAERLKGVDSTLKIQPAKLEDSAVYLCASSSDGGSGVTDTQYFGPGTRLTVL.

This clone has more than one count but fewer than ten. The chain's CDR3 is CASSLEGVDGYTF. In DNA, the CDR3 is TGCGCCAGCAGCTTGGAAGGGGTCGATGGCTACACCTTC. The rearrangement joins TRBV5-1 to TRBJ1-2; D might be TRBD1 (5 bases). Germline V gene sequence: CDR1 SGHRS, CDR2 YFSETQ. The CDR3 consists of 13 residues. Trimming cost V 0 bases and J 6 bases, with 9 bases left between them.

The chain couples TRBV4-1 to TRBJ2-7, with 12 positions matching TRBD2. This CDR3 region has 17 residues. Germline trimming cut 2 bases from V and 6 bases from J; bases unmatched to any gene: 11. The V gene's germline CDR1 is MGHRA and CDR2 YSYEKL. The chain's CDR3 is CASSQRWTSGAHGEQYF. The DNA of the CDR3 is TGCGCCAGCAGCCAAAGGTGGACTAGCGGGGCTCATGGCGAGCAGTACTTC.

The chain joins TRBV29-1 to TRBJ1-4; D remains ambiguous. V lost 6 bases, J lost 5 bases, and 13 bases lay in between. CDR3 size: 13 residues. The germline CDR1 and CDR2 sequences are SQVTM and ANQGSEA. The CDR3 nucleotides read TGCAGCGTCCGGGTTCTTTTAAATGAAAAACTGTTTTTT. As protein: CSVRVLLNEKLFF.